This TCR beta chain was identified in a study of follicular helper T cells after annual influenza vaccination. Stated time point: 2015-2016 season, 7 days after influenza vaccination. V was clipped by 2 bases and J by 2 bases, with 12 bases between them. CDR3 length: 15 residues. Per the germline V gene, CDR1 is MNHNS and CDR2 is SASEGT. The data were produced by immunoSEQ multiplex PCR, yet TCRdb's version contains in-frame clones alone and is incomplete. This sample has about 6,800 clones, with around nine tenths found just once. This material consisted of CXCR5+ CD38- circulating T follicular helper cells from blood, taken 7 days after influenza vaccination. As for subset: circulating Tfh, non-naive CD4+CXCR5+PD-1+ (ICOS+CD38+ or ICOS-CD38-). The clonotype was recovered from an adult who received the influenza vaccine. The chain carries TRBV6-1 and TRBJ2-5; D tentatively fits TRBD1 or TRBD2 (7 bases each). The CDR3 sequence is CASSESGGGQETQYF. The CDR3 region has the DNA TGTGCCAGCAGTGAATCAGGGGGGGGTCAAGAGACCCAGTACTTC.